These 12 T cell receptor beta chains came from one sample sequenced in a study of T cell responses to AZD1222 COVID-19 vaccine. Only in-frame clones appear in the TCRdb table, and some are missing; sequencing was by immunoSEQ multiplex PCR. This table has approximately 120,000 clones, roughly 90% appearing once. Specimen: peripheral blood, collected on day 0 of AZD1222 vaccination. The receptors were sampled from an adult in good health.

The genes are TRBV7-2 and TRBJ2-7, with 8 bases lining up with TRBD1. CDR1 is SGHTA and CDR2 is FQGNSA in the germline V gene. This CDR3 has 15 amino acids. The trim removed 1 base at V and 5 bases at J, leaving 7 bases unmatched. The chain's CDR3 is CASSLVQGANDEQYF. The DNA of the CDR3 is TGTGCCAGCAGCTTAGTGCAGGGGGCGAATGACGAGCAGTACTTC. The full variable domain, in which reference TRBV7-2 and TRBJ2-7 provide the parts outside the CDR3, is GAGVSQSPSNKVTEKGKDVELRCDPISGHTALYWYRQSLGQGLEFLIYFQGNSAPDKSGLPSDRFSAERTGGSVSTLTIQRTQQEDSAVYLCASSLVQGANDEQYFGPGTRLTVT.

The V and J genes are TRBV7-9 and TRBJ2-3, with D possibly TRBD1 on 5 matching bases. Trimming cost V 5 bases and J 6 bases, with 15 bases left between them. The CDR3 covers 14 residues. Germline V CDR1 and CDR2: SEHNR, FQNEAQ (reference sequence). CDR3: CASSLTGFLDTQYF. As DNA, the CDR3 is TGTGCCAGCAGCCTAACAGGTTTTCTGGATACGCAGTATTTT.

The chain is built from TRBV30 and TRBJ1-6; TRBD1 might be the D (5 bases). V shed 7 bases and J shed 5 bases, with 12 bases lying between them. From germline, CDR1 is GTSNPN and CDR2 SVGIG (reference sequence). The length of the CDR3 is 13 residues. Written as DNA, the CDR3 is TGTGCCTCGGGGGGGAGGGATAATTCACCCCTCCACTTT. Residues: CASGGRDNSPLHF.

This clone occurred once. J is TRBJ2-2 and V is TRBV27; 9 bases fit TRBD1. V was pared by 4 bases and J by 6 bases, with 6 bases of the junction left unmatched. CDR3 size: 15 residues. Germline V gene lookup returns CDR1 MNHEY and CDR2 SMNVEV (reference sequence). The CDR3 sequence: CASSSGQGVPGELFF. DNA of the CDR3: TGTGCCAGCAGTTCGGGACAGGGTGTGCCCGGGGAGCTGTTTTTT.

This sequence joins TRBV4-1 and TRBJ1-1; 8 nucleotides line up with TRBD1. Germline CDR1 is MGHRA and CDR2 is YSYEKL. CDR3 length: 17 amino acids. V trimming: 4 bases; J trimming: 0 bases; junction bases outside the gene matches: 10. The CDR3 DNA is TGCGCCAGCAGCCCCAGACAGGGGTCTCGGATGAACACTGAAGCTTTCTTT. This encodes CASSPRQGSRMNTEAFF.

CDR3 nucleotide sequence: TGTGCCAGCAGCCCTCAGGGCCGGGGCGAAGCTTTCTTT. This translates into CASSPQGRGEAFF. V gene TRBV7-9 combines with J gene TRBJ1-1, with a possible D match to TRBD1 (5 bases). Between the trimmed V and J ends, which lost 5 bases and 8 bases, there was a span of 15 bases. This CDR3 is 13 amino acids long. Germline V gives CDR1 SEHNR, CDR2 FQNEAQ (reference sequence).

The chain joins TRBV5-6 to TRBJ2-1; 8 bases are a match to TRBD2. Trimming took 6 bases from V and 9 from J; bases not matched to a gene: 11. Germline-derived CDR1 and CDR2 are SGHDT and YYEEEE. The CDR3 totals 14 residues. The CDR3 region has the DNA TGTGCCAGCACCTCGGGACTAGTAAGTCCTGAGCAGTTCTTC. The encoded protein is CASTSGLVSPEQFF. Filled out from reference TRBV5-6 and TRBJ2-1, the complete variable domain reads DAGVTQSPTHLIKTRGQQVTLRCSPKSGHDTVSWYQQALGQGPQFIFQYYEEEERQRGNFPDRFSGHQFPNYSSELNVNALLLGDSALYLCASTSGLVSPEQFFGPGTRLTVL.

This chain uses TRBV21-1 with TRBJ2-5; no check of the table's D call, TRBD1, against the DNA was made. TRBV21-1 is noted as a pseudogene. The CDR3 loop spans 16 amino acids. The CDR3 sequence is CASSPDTLGGAETQYF. The CDR3 coding sequence is TGTGCCAGCAGCCCAGACACTTTGGGTGGGGCGGAGACCCAGTACTTC.

The chain uses TRBV3-1 (or the pseudogene TRBV3-2) and TRBJ1-5; D possibly corresponds to TRBD1 (5 bases). V gave up 5 bases and J gave up 2 bases, with 13 bases separating them. This CDR3 contains 15 residues. Germline lookup yields CDR1 LGHDT and CDR2 YNNKEL (reference sequence). The DNA for the CDR3 is TGTGCCAGCAGCACAGGTCTGGCGGGCAATCAGCCCCAGCATTTT. Its protein product is CASSTGLAGNQPQHF.

V and J are TRBV5-1 and TRBJ1-1; unclear D gene. V was pared by 4 bases and J by 12 bases, with 19 bases between. The CDR3 is 13 amino acids. Germline CDR1 SGHRS, CDR2 YFSETQ. CDR3 bases: TGCGCCAGCAGCCAACGGCGGAGCGAAGGGACTTTCTTT. The encoded protein is CASSQRRSEGTFF.

The chain combines TRBV12-3 or TRBV12-4 with TRBJ2-5; a possible D gene is TRBD1 (6 bases). Trimming cost V 6 bases and J 4 bases, with 9 bases left between them. The CDR3 covers 12 residues. The DNA of the CDR3 is TGTGCCAGCAGCCCAGGGGTAGAGACCCAGTACTTC. This codes for CASSPGVETQYF.

The chain recombines TRBV9 with TRBJ2-3; tentative D call: TRBD1 (6 bases). CDR1 and CDR2 (germline): SGDLS, YYNGEE. Trimming removed 5 bases at V and 2 bases at J, with 18 bases between. The CDR3 is made up of 16 amino acids. CDR3 DNA: TGTGCCAGCAGAAACGTCCAGGGGACCACCACAGATACGCAGTATTTT. Amino acids: CASRNVQGTTTDTQYF.